A single sample is the source of the 9 T cell receptor beta chains below, sequenced in a study of monozygotic twins with inflammatory bowel disease. TCRdb re-called the 5' RACE reads and shows each CDR3 protein once, DNA omitted. The sample yields about 350,000 distinct CDR3 sequences, of which the top ten take up around 2%. Material for sequencing was blood. Every receptor here comes from a human donor with ulcerative colitis or Crohn's disease, or a healthy co-twin of an affected twin (not recorded which).

This rearrangement joins TRBV12-3 or TRBV12-4 to TRBJ2-2; TCRdb selects TRBD1, and the lack of DNA leaves this call unchecked. CDR3 length equals 13 residues. The CDR3 loop reads CASSLWGTGELFF.

V is TRBV29-1 and J is TRBJ2-7. The germline V gene encodes CDR1 SQVTM and CDR2 ANQGSEA. CDR3 length: 15 amino acids. The CDR3 reads CSVESFAGGSYEQYF.

This sequence joins TRBV14 and TRBJ2-3; TCRdb calls TRBD1, which cannot be checked without DNA. The CDR3 consists of 15 residues. Germline CDR1 is SGHDN and CDR2 is FVKESK. The CDR3 loop reads CASSVVGGRTDTQYF.

The chain employs TRBV7-9 and TRBJ2-1; TCRdb designates TRBD2, a call that cannot be tested without DNA. Germline V gene sequence: CDR1 SEHNR, CDR2 FQNEAQ (reference sequence). CDR3 size: 16 residues. The CDR3 here is CASSPVLAGPYNEQFF.

The rearrangement joins TRBV6-5 to TRBJ2-1; TCRdb's D gene call, TRBD2, goes unchecked for lack of DNA. The CDR3 loop spans 16 amino acids. Per germline, CDR1 MNHEY and CDR2 SVGAGI. CDR3 region: CASSYLPGAGGHEQFF.

J is TRBJ2-2 and V is TRBV5-1; TCRdb selects TRBD2, and the lack of DNA leaves this call unchecked. The length of the CDR3 is 16 residues. The germline gives CDR1 SGHRS, CDR2 YFSETQ. CDR3 sequence: CASSLLLAENTGELFF.

The rearrangement uses TRBV10-2 and TRBJ2-2; TCRdb designates TRBD1, a call that cannot be tested without DNA. From germline, CDR1 is WSHSY and CDR2 SAAADI. The CDR3 extends over 13 amino acids. CDR3 in amino acids: CAVRGPYTGELFF.

The chain uses TRBV5-1 and TRBJ2-3; TCRdb's D call, TRBD2, is unchecked because there is no DNA. The CDR3 is made up of 15 amino acids. Germline loops: CDR1 SGHRS, CDR2 YFSETQ. This chain's CDR3 is CASSFKGSRTDTQYF.

The chain uses TRBV28 and TRBJ1-5. Germline assignment: CDR1 MDHEN and CDR2 SYDVKM. The length of the CDR3 is 15 residues. The CDR3 loop is CASSLGGYSNQPQHF.